These 20 T cell receptor beta chains share one sample of origin, sequenced in a study of CD8+ T cells in alopecia areata. The treatment: oral pan-JAK inhibitor, 5-10 mg twice daily. The sequencing template was cDNA reverse transcribed from extracted RNA. Profiling relied on immunoSEQ multiplex PCR, and the TCRdb table lists in-frame clones only, not all of them. Of about 200,000 clones in the sample, 58% are singletons; the top ten hold 4.5% to 6%. Source: CD4+ T cells sorted from blood, taken at week 24, from a patient treated with tofacitinib. Source of these receptors: a human donor with alopecia areata.

V is TRBV28 and J is TRBJ1-6; no firm D call. The CDR3 sequence is 13 residues long. From germline, CDR1 is MDHEN and CDR2 SYDVKM. Trimming pared 6 bases from V and 6 bases from J, leaving 9 bases between. This CDR3 reads CASSIQSNSPLHF. CDR3 DNA: TGTGCCAGCAGCATACAGAGTAATTCACCCCTCCACTTT.

The rearrangement uses TRBV28 and TRBJ2-7; possibly TRBD2 for D (6 bases). The germline CDR1 and CDR2 sequences are MDHEN and SYDVKM. The CDR3 is made up of 12 amino acids. V gave up 3 bases and J gave up 6 bases, with 9 bases separating them. CDR3 bases: TGTGCCAGCAGTTTTGGAGGGGCCGAGCAGTACTTC. It specifies CASSFGGAEQYF.

Worth noting for this clone: At the DNA level, this CDR3 is encoded by other sequences in the same sample as well. The chain employs TRBV9 and TRBJ2-7; D not resolved. This CDR3 region has 13 residues. V was trimmed by 0 bases and J by 3 bases, leaving 7 bases between them. CDR1 is SGDLS and CDR2 is YYNGEE in the germline V gene. The CDR3 nucleotides are TGTGCCAGCAGCGTAGATGGCCTCTACGAGCAGTACTTC. Translated, it gives CASSVDGLYEQYF.

The chain uses TRBV28 and TRBJ2-7; D not certain. CDR1 and CDR2 from the germline V gene are MDHEN and SYDVKM. V lost 7 bases to trimming and J lost 3 bases, with 13 bases between them. The CDR3 spans 13 residues. DNA for the CDR3: TGTGCCAGCATCGGCGGACCAATCTACGAGCAGTACTTC. Protein sequence: CASIGGPIYEQYF.

This clone was seen just once. The CDR3 region is CASSPWDVQETQYF. In DNA, the CDR3 is TGTGCCAGCAGCCCATGGGACGTCCAAGAGACCCAGTACTTC. The V call is TRBV9, the J call TRBJ2-5; D is tentatively TRBD1 or TRBD2 (5 bases each). Trimming took off 4 bases at V and 1 base at J, with 11 bases between the two ends. The CDR3 contains 14 residues. Germline lookup yields CDR1 SGDLS and CDR2 YYNGEE.

This chain links TRBV4-1 with TRBJ2-1; 7 nucleotides line up with TRBD2. J lost 0 bases, V lost 1 base, and 6 bases had no gene match. Germline V gene lookup returns CDR1 MGHRA and CDR2 YSYEKL. The CDR3 sequence is 17 residues long. In DNA form, the CDR3 reads TGCGCCAGCAGCCAAGGGTGGGGGGGAAGCTCCTACAATGAGCAGTTCTTC. It specifies CASSQGWGGSSYNEQFF.

This sequence joins TRBV7-2 and TRBJ2-5; D ambiguous. The CDR3 is 14 amino acids. Trimming took 3 bases from V and 0 from J, leaving 8 bases between them. Germline CDR1 reads SGHTA; CDR2 reads FQGNSA. CDR3 DNA: TGTGCCAGCAGCTTTCGTAGGGACCAAGAGACCCAGTACTTC. Translated, it gives CASSFRRDQETQYF. Full variable domain (remainder filled in from reference TRBV7-2 and TRBJ2-5): GAGVSQSPSNKVTEKGKDVELRCDPISGHTALYWYRQSLGQGLEFLIYFQGNSAPDKSGLPSDRFSAERTGGSVSTLTIQRTQQEDSAVYLCASSFRRDQETQYFGPGTRLLVL.

This sequence joins TRBV9 and TRBJ1-1; TRBD1 aligns across 8 bases. Germline V lookup: CDR1 SGDLS, CDR2 YYNGEE. V lost 4 bases to trimming and J lost 11 bases; unmatched junction nucleotides: 10. The CDR3 has 13 residues. CDR3 in amino acids: CASSPRTGLWAFF. CDR3 sequence (DNA): TGTGCCAGCAGCCCCAGGACAGGGTTGTGGGCTTTCTTT.

The chain combines TRBV7-3 with TRBJ2-1; TRBD2 agrees at 7 bases. CDR3 size: 14 residues. Germline CDR1 is SGHTA and CDR2 is FQGTGA. Trimming removed 5 bases from V and 5 bases from J; junction bases left unmatched: 6. The CDR3 DNA reads TGTGCCAGCAGCCGCGGGGGTGGCCACAATGAGCAGTTCTTC. It is translated as CASSRGGGHNEQFF.

The rearrangement joins TRBV30 to TRBJ2-3, with a possible D match to TRBD2 (6 bases). Trimming cost V 4 bases and J 0 bases, with 8 bases left between them. CDR1 is GTSNPN and CDR2 is SVGIG in the germline V gene (reference sequence). The CDR3 consists of 13 residues. CDR3 coding DNA: TGTGCCTGGACCGGGACTAGCACAGATACGCAGTATTTT. Translating it yields CAWTGTSTDTQYF.

This clone was detected only once. This rearrangement joins TRBV2 to TRBJ2-3, with D uncertain. The CDR3 spans 14 residues. The germline V and J ends were trimmed by 8 bases and 1 base, with 13 bases remaining between them. Germline V gives CDR1 SNHLY, CDR2 FYNNEI. The CDR3, as DNA: TGTGCCAGCGGTCAGGTTACACGCACAGATACGCAGTATTTT. Residues: CASGQVTRTDTQYF.

The chain has TRBV28 and TRBJ2-7; possible D gene TRBD1, 7 bases. V gave up 10 bases and J gave up 3 bases, with 16 bases separating them. In germline, CDR1 is MDHEN, CDR2 SYDVKM. The CDR3 covers 13 residues. In DNA, the CDR3 is TGTGCCATCGGCGCAGGGGGGCACTACGAGCAGTACTTC. It is translated as CAIGAGGHYEQYF.

The genes are TRBV10-3 and TRBJ2-7; the D is unclear. V was pared by 0 bases and J by 3 bases, with 18 bases between. Germline CDR1 is ENHRY and CDR2 is SYGVKD. The CDR3 covers 17 residues. Written as DNA, the CDR3 is TGTGCCATCAGTGAGTCGCCAGGACGTGGGCCCCACTACGAGCAGTACTTC. Translation gives CAISESPGRGPHYEQYF.

The V and J genes are TRBV7-9 and TRBJ1-1, with D perhaps TRBD1 (6 bases). Per the germline V gene, CDR1 is SEHNR and CDR2 is FQNEAQ (reference sequence). This CDR3 has 13 residues. V was cut by 6 bases and J by 1 base, with 9 bases left in between. The CDR3 bases are TGTGCCAGCAGTTCACAGGGGAACACTGAAGCTTTCTTT. Protein: CASSSQGNTEAFF. Together with reference TRBV7-9 and TRBJ1-1, the CDR3 gives the full variable domain: DTGVSQNPRHKITKRGQNVTFRCDPISEHNRLYWYRQTLGQGPEFLTYFQNEAQLEKSRLLSDRFSAERPKGSFSTLEIQRTEQGDSAMYLCASSSQGNTEAFFGQGTRLTVV.

This chain connects TRBV30 to TRBJ2-7; TRBD2 is a possible D gene (6 bases). This CDR3 is built from 12 residues. Trimming cost V 2 bases and J 2 bases, with 7 bases left between them. The germline CDR1 and CDR2 sequences are GTSNPN and SVGIG (reference sequence). The CDR3 region has the DNA TGTGCCTGGAGTTCTAGCGCCTACGAGCAGTACTTC. It translates to CAWSSSAYEQYF.

In DNA, the CDR3 is TGCGCCAGCAGCCTAGCTCAGGGGGCCGCTAATGAAAAACTGTTTTTT. This translates into CASSLAQGAANEKLFF. The chain has TRBV4-1 and TRBJ1-4; 8 bases line up with TRBD1. Germline V gene lookup returns CDR1 MGHRA and CDR2 YSYEKL. This CDR3 region has 16 residues. V shed 4 bases, J shed 3 bases, and the junction held 7 bases outside the gene matches.

This chain uses TRBV4-2 with TRBJ2-2; D possibly corresponds to TRBD2 (5 bases). Trimming took 5 bases from V and 3 from J, leaving 16 bases between them. Germline CDR1 reads LGHNA; CDR2 reads YNFKEQ. The CDR3 loop spans 16 amino acids. CDR3 protein: CASSSQRTRDTGELFF. The CDR3, as DNA: TGTGCCAGCAGCTCCCAGCGGACCCGAGACACCGGGGAGCTGTTTTTT.

The V call is TRBV28, the J call TRBJ1-6; 8 nucleotides match TRBD1. Trimming removed 5 bases from V and 8 bases from J; junction bases left unmatched: 8. CDR3 length: 15 amino acids. Germline assignment: CDR1 MDHEN and CDR2 SYDVKM. CDR3 region: CASSEDRVSDSPLHF. The CDR3 DNA sequence: TGTGCCAGCAGTGAGGACAGGGTCTCGGATTCACCCCTCCACTTT.

V usage is TRBV7-2 and J usage is TRBJ1-5; no clear D. The CDR3 totals 13 residues. V was clipped by 5 bases and J by 7 bases, with 12 bases between them. From germline, CDR1 is SGHTA and CDR2 FQGNSA. CDR3 sequence (DNA): TGTGCCAGCAGCCCCCCGGGAACCCAGCCCCAGCATTTT. Amino acids: CASSPPGTQPQHF.

This clone showed up just a few times. CDR3 amino acids: CASSTRGATREEKLFF. CDR3 coding DNA: TGTGCCAGCAGTACCCGGGGAGCCACCCGTGAGGAAAAACTGTTTTTT. This chain joins TRBV6-6 and TRBJ1-4, with D unclear. CDR1 and CDR2 (germline): MNHNY, SVGAGI (reference sequence). Trimming took 5 bases from V and 8 from J, leaving 21 bases between them. The CDR3 is 16 amino acids.